The clone carrying this T cell receptor beta chain was counted once. Its antigen is not identified. The data stem from a study of OX40 agonist ivuxolimab in advanced cancers. Study as a whole: With ivuxolimab, an agonistic anti-OX40 (CD134) antibody, patients were treated. Study observations and caveats: Patients who responded partially at 0.1-3.0 mg/kg showed clonal expansion ranking among the lowest. Normalized expansion of T-cell clones was also low for some nonresponders.

Measured with immunoSEQ multiplex PCR; TCRdb has only the in-frame clones, and not every one. The sample has 70,000 to 85,000 clones; about nine tenths are singletons. CDR1 and CDR2 (germline): SEHNR, FQNEAQ (reference sequence). There are 14 residues in the CDR3. Trimming stripped 5 bases from V and 2 bases from J, with 13 bases between. This sequence originates from an adult with an advanced solid tumor such as melanoma, head and neck, liver or kidney cancer. The sequences come from CD4+ or CD8+ T cells sorted from blood, collected in a trial of the OX40 agonist ivuxolimab. The genes are TRBV7-9 and TRBJ2-7, with D hard to call. The CDR3 sequence is CASSPPMGTYEQYF. The CDR3 DNA reads TGTGCCAGCAGCCCGCCGATGGGGACCTACGAGCAGTACTTC. Full variable domain (missing parts from reference TRBV7-9 and TRBJ2-7): DTGVSQNPRHKITKRGQNVTFRCDPISEHNRLYWYRQTLGQGPEFLTYFQNEAQLEKSRLLSDRFSAERPKGSFSTLEIQRTEQGDSAMYLCASSPPMGTYEQYFGPGTRLTVT.